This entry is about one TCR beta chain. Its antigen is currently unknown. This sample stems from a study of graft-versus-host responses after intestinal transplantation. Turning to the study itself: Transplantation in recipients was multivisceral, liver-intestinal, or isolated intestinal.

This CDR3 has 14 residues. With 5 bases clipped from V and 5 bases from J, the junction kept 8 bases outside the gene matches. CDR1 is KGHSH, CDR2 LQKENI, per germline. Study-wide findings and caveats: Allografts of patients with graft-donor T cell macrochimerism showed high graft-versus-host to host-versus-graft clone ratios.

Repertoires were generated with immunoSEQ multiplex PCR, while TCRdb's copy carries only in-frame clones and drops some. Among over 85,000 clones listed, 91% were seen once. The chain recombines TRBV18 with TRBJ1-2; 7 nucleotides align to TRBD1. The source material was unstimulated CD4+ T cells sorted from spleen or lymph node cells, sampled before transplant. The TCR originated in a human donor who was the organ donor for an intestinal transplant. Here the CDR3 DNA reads TGTGCCAGCTCAACCCGGGACAGAGATTATGGCTACACCTTC. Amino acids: CASSTRDRDYGYTF.